Shown below are 9 T cell receptor beta chains from a single sample sequenced in a study of T cells after yellow fever vaccination. TCRdb recomputed calls from the 5' RACE reads with MiXCR, one row per CDR3 protein. The data show around 610,000 distinct CDR3 sequences, roughly 13% seen once. The material was PBMCs, obtained on the day of the yellow fever booster vaccination. These receptors all stem from a man aged 25 to 45 who received the YFV17D yellow fever vaccine.

The chain couples TRBV20-1 to TRBJ2-3; 8 positions agree with TRBD2. With 6 bases clipped from V and 2 bases from J, the junction kept 7 bases outside the gene matches. The CDR3 loop spans 14 amino acids. From germline, CDR1 is DFQATT and CDR2 SNEGSKA (reference sequence). The CDR3 nucleotides read TGCAGTGCCCCACTAGCGGTCAACACAGATACGCAGTATTTT. Translating it yields CSAPLAVNTDTQYF.

This chain links TRBV20-1 with TRBJ1-5; no clear D gene. Germline loops: CDR1 DFQATT, CDR2 SNEGSKA (reference sequence). V was clipped by 4 bases and J by 5 bases, with 12 bases between them. The CDR3 is 13 residues long. As DNA, the CDR3 is TGCAGTGCTACTCGGACCGCCGATCAGCCCCAGCATTTT. It is translated as CSATRTADQPQHF.

This clonotype was recorded a few times. The rearrangement joins TRBV12-3 or TRBV12-4 to TRBJ2-2; D ambiguous. V was shortened by 4 bases and J by 8 bases, with 8 bases between the two germline ends. The CDR3 has 12 residues. The CDR3 coding sequence is TGTGCCAGCAGTTCACGGGTGGGGGAGCTGTTTTTT. It is translated as CASSSRVGELFF.

This clonotype came up a few times. The CDR3 spells CASRGTGGDSDYGYTF. CDR3 DNA sequence: TGTGCCAGCAGGGGGACAGGGGGTGATTCGGACTATGGCTACACCTTC. V and J are TRBV6-1 and TRBJ1-2, with 11 bases fitting TRBD1. The V gene end was trimmed by 6 bases and the J gene end by 3 bases; junction bases not matched to a gene: 9. CDR3 length: 16 amino acids. CDR1 is MNHNS, CDR2 SASEGT, per germline.

Here the CDR3 DNA reads TGCAGCGACAAGACAGGGGTCGGCTACACCTTC. It yields the protein CSDKTGVGYTF. The rearrangement uses TRBV29-1 and TRBJ1-2; 8 bases align to TRBD1. CDR1 is SQVTM and CDR2 is ANQGSEA in the germline V gene. V lost 7 bases and J lost 8; bases outside the gene matches: 6. The CDR3 length is 11 residues.

This clonotype was picked up many times. This chain uses TRBV5-5 with TRBJ1-1; TRBD1 matches at 7 bases. The V gene's germline CDR1 is SGHKS and CDR2 YYEKEE (reference sequence). The CDR3 extends over 13 amino acids. V was pared by 5 bases and J by 10 bases, with 11 bases of the junction left unmatched. The DNA for the CDR3 is TGTGCCAGCAGTTCCATCGGACAGGCGGTAGCTTTCTTT. It specifies CASSSIGQAVAFF.

This clonotype was seen only a few times. The chain employs TRBV7-8 and TRBJ2-5; maybe TRBD1 (6 bases). Trimming cost V 1 base and J 2 bases, with 17 bases left between them. This CDR3 comprises 17 residues. The germline CDR1 and CDR2 sequences are SGHVS and FQNEAQ. CDR3 protein: CASSLVDRRRGQETQYF. In DNA form, the CDR3 reads TGTGCCAGCAGCTTAGTTGACAGGCGAAGGGGGCAAGAGACCCAGTACTTC. The full variable domain, its missing parts supplied by reference TRBV7-8 and TRBJ2-5, is GAGVSQSPRYKVAKRGQDVALRCDPISGHVSLFWYQQALGQGPEFLTYFQNEAQLDKSGLPSDRFFAERPEGSVSTLKIQRTQQEDSAVYLCASSLVDRRRGQETQYFGPGTRLLVL.

The V call is TRBV5-5, the J call TRBJ2-3; D call uncertain. The CDR3 has 15 residues. Germline values: CDR1 SGHKS, CDR2 YYEKEE (reference sequence). The V end lost 3 bases, the J end lost 2 bases, and 13 bases lay between the germline ends. The CDR3 protein is CASSSPSTLTDTQYF. The CDR3 DNA is TGTGCCAGCAGCTCTCCGTCTACCCTCACAGATACGCAGTATTTT.

The table lists this clonotype with a few counts. The chain combines TRBV6-5 with TRBJ2-4; perhaps TRBD1 as D (5 bases). This CDR3 spans 15 amino acids. The germline gives CDR1 MNHEY, CDR2 SVGAGI. The V end lost 0 bases, the J end lost 8 bases, and 14 bases lay between the germline ends. The CDR3: CASSYSQEGLYIQYF. CDR3 in DNA: TGTGCCAGCAGTTACTCACAGGAAGGGCTCTACATTCAGTACTTC.